This T cell receptor beta chain appears in the sequencing data of a study of blood T cell repertoires in COVID-19. Study context: In each case, the material was cDNA or gDNA derived from T cells, B-cell-depleted T cells, or PBMCs.

Germline V gene lookup returns CDR1 SGDLS and CDR2 YYNGEE. This CDR3 region has 14 residues. J gave up 7 bases and V 2 bases, and 5 bases lay outside the gene matches. Original processing methods: Amplification with reference gene primers provided the estimates of nucleated cell counts. Data came from immunoSEQ multiplex PCR; TCRdb stores just in-frame clones and leaves some out. D and trimming were read from the DNA, whereas the V and J calls and clone size are those reported in that table. The sample shows approximately 100,000 clones, over 75% of them seen only once. Sequencing was carried out using peripheral blood. The chain combines TRBV9 with TRBJ1-2, with 10 bases aligning to TRBD1. The TCR sequence derives from a man between 65 and 79 years old with active or convalescent COVID-19. CDR3 amino acids: CASSVGQGLSGYTF. The CDR3 DNA follows: TGTGCCAGCAGCGTGGGACAGGGGTTGAGTGGCTACACCTTC.